The 27 T cell receptor beta chains below were found in one sample sequenced in a study of early T cells in non-severe SARS-CoV-2 infection. TCRdb itself ran the 5' RACE reads through MiXCR, one entry per CDR3 protein. The sample carries 81,000 or so distinct CDR3 sequences, roughly 12% recorded once. Sequenced: whole blood. The origin of the receptors is an adult who was a healthcare worker with PCR-confirmed SARS-CoV-2 infection or an uninfected control (not recorded which).

This clonotype was seen ten or more times. The CDR3 nucleotides are TGTGCCAGCAGCGGCACCTGGCCGGCGGGAGTCTCCTACAATGAGCAGTTCTTC. Its protein is CASSGTWPAGVSYNEQFF. The J gene is TRBJ2-1, the V gene TRBV9, with 7 bases fitting TRBD2. Germline loops: CDR1 SGDLS, CDR2 YYNGEE. Unmatched junction bases numbered 12, after V lost 3 bases and J lost 0 bases. The CDR3 extends over 18 amino acids.

This clonotype appeared many times. The chain links TRBV20-1 to TRBJ1-2; tentative D call: TRBD1 (5 bases). V was shortened by 0 bases and J by 1 base, with 12 bases between the two germline ends. Germline V gene lookup returns CDR1 DFQATT and CDR2 SNEGSKA (reference sequence). The CDR3 runs to 15 residues. CDR3 amino acids: CSARDGGEINYGYTF. The CDR3 DNA is TGCAGTGCTAGAGATGGGGGGGAAATTAACTATGGCTACACCTTC.

This clonotype has just a few counts. For the CDR3, the DNA is TGCAGTGCTAGAGATCACAGGGAAAATTCACCCCTCCACTTT. It yields the protein CSARDHRENSPLHF. This chain connects TRBV20-1 to TRBJ1-6, with D tentatively TRBD1 (6 bases). The V end lost 0 bases, the J end lost 7 bases, and 10 bases lay between the germline ends. Germline loops: CDR1 DFQATT, CDR2 SNEGSKA (reference sequence). CDR3 size: 14 residues.

The rearrangement links TRBV18 to TRBJ2-2; D not resolved. The CDR3 runs 16 residues. From germline, CDR1 is KGHSH and CDR2 LQKENI. V was shortened by 2 bases and J by 1 base, with 11 bases between the two germline ends. The CDR3: CASSPYNLGNTGELFF. The DNA of the CDR3 is TGTGCCAGCTCACCATATAATCTCGGGAACACCGGGGAGCTGTTTTTT. The full variable domain, in which reference TRBV18 and TRBJ2-2 provide the parts outside the CDR3, is NAGVMQNPRHLVRRRGQEARLRCSPMKGHSHVYWYRQLPEEGLKFMVYLQKENIIDESGMPKERFSAEFPKEGPSILRIQQVVRGDSAAYFCASSPYNLGNTGELFFGEGSRLTVL.

The CDR3 DNA sequence: TGTGCCAGCAGCACGCCGGGACAGGTCGTCGAGCAGTTCTTC. Its protein is CASSTPGQVVEQFF. This chain connects TRBV4-2 to TRBJ2-1, with TRBD1 matching 8 bases. The CDR3 extends over 14 amino acids. Unmatched junction bases numbered 10, after V lost 5 bases and J lost 10 bases. CDR1 is LGHNA, CDR2 YNFKEQ, per germline.

The CDR3, as DNA: TGTGCCAGCAGCCCCGCGCTGGGGGCCTTGACATCCTACGAGCAGTACTTC. It specifies CASSPALGALTSYEQYF. The V and J genes are TRBV7-6 and TRBJ2-7; perhaps TRBD1 as D (6 bases). Trimming took 5 bases from V and 1 from J, leaving 21 bases between them. This CDR3 has 17 residues. Germline V lookup: CDR1 SGHVS, CDR2 FNYEAQ.

The rearrangement links TRBV4-1 to TRBJ2-7; no reliable D call. Looked up from germline, CDR1 is MGHRA and CDR2 is YSYEKL. The V end was cut by 0 bases, the J end by 3 bases, with 9 bases between. This CDR3 has 14 amino acids. As DNA, the CDR3 is TGCGCCAGCAGCCAAGAAGGCCAGGTCTACGAGCAGTACTTC. Amino acid sequence: CASSQEGQVYEQYF.

The V call is TRBV2, the J call TRBJ1-1; D is uncertain. This CDR3 has 16 amino acids. Germline CDR1 reads SNHLY; CDR2 reads FYNNEI. V lost 6 bases, J lost 1 base, and 18 bases lay in between. The CDR3 region is CASRPEGPRGNTEAFF. Written as DNA, the CDR3 is TGTGCCAGCAGGCCTGAGGGTCCCCGGGGGAACACTGAAGCTTTCTTT. Full variable domain (missing parts from reference TRBV2 and TRBJ1-1): EPEVTQTPSHQVTQMGQEVILRCVPISNHLYFYWYRQILGQKVEFLVSFYNNEISEKSEIFDDQFSVERPDGSNFTLKIRSTKLEDSAMYFCASRPEGPRGNTEAFFGQGTRLTVV.

The chain carries TRBV25-1 and TRBJ2-3, with 7 bases aligning to TRBD1. Germline-derived CDR1 and CDR2 are MGHDK and SYGVNS. V shed 1 base and J 2 bases; nucleotides not matched to a gene: 9. The CDR3 extends over 17 amino acids. CDR3 DNA sequence: TGTGCCAGCAGTGAATCGGGGACAGCTATACCCACAGATACGCAGTATTTT. Amino acid sequence: CASSESGTAIPTDTQYF.

The chain is built from TRBV19 and TRBJ1-1, with no clear D. CDR1 and CDR2 (germline): LNHDA, SQIVND (reference sequence). Between the trimmed V and J ends, which lost 3 bases and 3 bases, there was a span of 8 bases. There are 13 residues in the CDR3. The CDR3, as DNA: TGTGCCAGTAGTATGTTGCACCACACTGAAGCTTTCTTT. This gives the protein CASSMLHHTEAFF. The whole variable domain, remainder taken from reference TRBV19 and TRBJ1-1, is DGGITQSPKYLFRKEGQNVTLSCEQNLNHDAMYWYRQDPGQGLRLIYYSQIVNDFQKGDIAEGYSVSREKKESFPLTVTSAQKNPTAFYLCASSMLHHTEAFFGQGTRLTVV.

This clonotype was seen at least ten times. The CDR3: CASSPHRGTEAFF. The DNA for the CDR3 is TGTGCCAGCAGTCCACACAGGGGTACTGAAGCTTTCTTT. V is TRBV12-3 or TRBV12-4 and J is TRBJ1-1; 7 bases line up with TRBD1. The CDR3 is 13 amino acids. V was clipped by 5 bases and J by 5 bases; unmatched bases: 5.

There are many counts of this clonotype. The gene calls are TRBV15 and TRBJ2-7, with D tentatively TRBD2 (6 bases). The CDR3 has 14 residues. Germline V gene data show CDR1 as LNHNV and CDR2 as YYDKDF (reference sequence). V was cut by 0 bases and J by 2 bases, with 8 bases left in between. CDR3 loop: CATSREGLTYEQYF. The CDR3 coding sequence is TGTGCCACCAGCAGAGAAGGACTAACCTACGAGCAGTACTTC.

This clonotype occurred a few times. The chain combines TRBV13 with TRBJ2-7; 8 bases fit TRBD2. The CDR3 consists of 14 residues. Germline V CDR1 and CDR2: PRHDT, FYEKMQ (reference sequence). The trim removed 5 bases at V and 5 bases at J, leaving 8 bases unmatched. The DNA of the CDR3 is TGTGCCAGCAGCCTGAGCGGGAGTTCCCACGAGCAGTACTTC. This translates into CASSLSGSSHEQYF.

The V gene is TRBV20-1, the J gene TRBJ2-7, with D perhaps TRBD2 (5 bases). Trimming removed 1 base from V and 5 bases from J, with 15 bases in between. CDR3 length: 14 amino acids. The germline V gene has CDR1 DFQATT and CDR2 SNEGSKA (reference sequence). CDR3 sequence (DNA): TGCAGTGCTAGAGTGGAGGCGGTTCGGGACGAGCAGTACTTC. Residues: CSARVEAVRDEQYF.

This clonotype was seen at least ten times. This chain uses TRBV7-6 with TRBJ1-6, with D perhaps TRBD1 (5 bases). This CDR3 region has 17 residues. The germline CDR1 and CDR2 sequences are SGHVS and FNYEAQ. V was clipped by 2 bases and J by 10 bases, with 21 bases between them. The CDR3 sequence: CASSLYRLGQGESPLHF. The DNA for the CDR3 is TGTGCCAGCAGCTTATATAGGTTGGGGCAGGGAGAGTCACCCCTCCACTTT. Looking up the rest from reference TRBV7-6 and TRBJ1-6 gives the full variable domain: GAGVSQSPRYKVTKRGQDVALRCDPISGHVSLYWYRQALGQGPEFLTYFNYEAQQDKSGLPNDRFSAERPEGSISTLTIQRTEQRDSAMYRCASSLYRLGQGESPLHFGNGTRLTVT.

This clonotype was seen ten or more times. This chain connects TRBV5-4 to TRBJ2-3; D may be TRBD2 (6 bases). The ends were cut back, 5 bases at V and 4 bases at J, with 17 bases in the middle. Per germline, CDR1 SGHNT and CDR2 YYREEE (reference sequence). This CDR3 region has 15 residues. For the CDR3, the DNA is TGTGCCAGCAGTTGGTTCGGAGGGAGAGCAGATACGCAGTATTTT. It codes for CASSWFGGRADTQYF.

The V call is TRBV5-6, the J call TRBJ2-1; 11 bases align to TRBD1. The germline V gene has CDR1 SGHDT and CDR2 YYEEEE. After removal of 0 bases from V and 4 bases from J, the junction contained 9 bases not matched to a gene. The CDR3 length is 18 residues. This chain's CDR3 is CASSLEGYRDRGYNEQFF. CDR3 coding DNA: TGTGCCAGCAGCTTGGAGGGGTACCGGGACAGGGGGTACAATGAGCAGTTCTTC.

This clonotype came up many times. The chain recombines TRBV7-9 with TRBJ1-5; D not certain. V dropped 5 bases and J dropped 2 bases, with 13 bases sitting between them. CDR3 length equals 15 residues. Per germline, CDR1 SEHNR and CDR2 FQNEAQ (reference sequence). Here the CDR3 DNA reads TGTGCCAGCAGCCCGAGTGGTGTGGGCAATCAGCCCCAGCATTTT. Protein: CASSPSGVGNQPQHF.

This clonotype was counted a few times. The V and J genes are TRBV7-9 and TRBJ2-7, with no clear D. The V end was cut by 1 base, the J end by 7 bases, with 20 bases between. The CDR3 is made up of 16 amino acids. Germline CDR1 reads SEHNR; CDR2 reads FQNEAQ (reference sequence). CDR3 in DNA: TGTGCCAGCAGCTTAGGGCCGGCCCCAACACCGGATGAGCAGTACTTC. Translated, it gives CASSLGPAPTPDEQYF.

V gene TRBV7-3 combines with J gene TRBJ2-3, with D perhaps matching TRBD2 (6 bases). Germline values: CDR1 SGHTA, CDR2 FQGTGA. Trimming removed 1 base from V and 0 bases from J, with 8 bases in between. The CDR3 contains 15 residues. CDR3 bases: TGTGCCAGCAGCTTAATAGCGGCTAGCACAGATACGCAGTATTTT. Its protein is CASSLIAASTDTQYF.

This clonotype has more than one count but fewer than ten. The CDR3 DNA reads TGTGCCAGCAACCACAGGGAGGGTAACACCGGGGAGCTGTTTTTT. Amino acid sequence: CASNHREGNTGELFF. The V gene is TRBV11-2, the J gene TRBJ2-2; tentative D call: TRBD2 (7 bases). There are 15 residues in the CDR3. Germline values: CDR1 SGHAT, CDR2 FQNNGV. V lost 7 bases to trimming and J lost 2 bases, with 14 bases between them.

V usage is TRBV29-1 and J usage is TRBJ1-1; D is unresolved. The germline CDR1 and CDR2 sequences are SQVTM and ANQGSEA. The CDR3 extends over 11 amino acids. V lost 4 bases and J 11 bases, leaving 14 bases between the germline ends. CDR3 protein: CSVVTSGDAFF. The CDR3 bases are TGCAGCGTTGTAACGAGCGGCGACGCTTTCTTT.

The J gene is TRBJ2-7, the V gene TRBV7-2; D uncertain. Trimming stripped 5 bases from V and 12 bases from J, with 26 bases between. The CDR3 is 15 amino acids. Germline CDR1 SGHTA, CDR2 FQGNSA. The CDR3 DNA reads as TGTGCCAGCAGCCAGTTACGGGTTCCCGGCTACGAGGCGTACTTC. This sequence encodes CASSQLRVPGYEAYF.

A few counts support this clonotype. The chain employs TRBV10-3 and TRBJ2-7, with TRBD2 matching 7 bases. J lost 0 bases, V lost 7 bases, and 9 bases had no gene match. CDR3 length equals 15 residues. Per germline, CDR1 ENHRY and CDR2 SYGVKD. The chain's CDR3 is CAIKGRGGSSYEQYF. CDR3 nucleotide sequence: TGTGCCATCAAGGGTAGGGGCGGGAGCTCCTACGAGCAGTACTTC.

There are a few counts of this clonotype. The rearrangement uses TRBV5-1 and TRBJ2-2; 9 bases agree with TRBD1. J gave up 3 bases and V 4 bases, and 10 bases lay outside the gene matches. The CDR3 extends over 17 amino acids. The germline gives CDR1 SGHRS, CDR2 YFSETQ. As DNA, the CDR3 is TGCGCCAGCAGCACGGGACCGGGACAGGGAGACACCGGGGAGCTGTTTTTT. It translates to CASSTGPGQGDTGELFF. Supplemented by reference TRBV5-1 and TRBJ2-2, the full variable domain reads KAGVTQTPRYLIKTRGQQVTLSCSPISGHRSVSWYQQTPGQGLQFLFEYFSETQRNKGNFPGRFSGRQFSNSRSEMNVSTLELGDSALYLCASSTGPGQGDTGELFFGEGSRLTVL.

This clonotype appeared many times. The V call is TRBV28, the J call TRBJ1-2; D not certain. V shed 4 bases and J shed 4 bases, with 7 bases lying between them. Germline V gives CDR1 MDHEN, CDR2 SYDVKM. The CDR3 consists of 12 residues. The CDR3 loop is CASSSQSYGYTF. The CDR3 nucleotides read TGTGCCAGCAGTTCTCAGAGCTATGGCTACACCTTC.

This clonotype has a count of ten or more. V gene TRBV2 combines with J gene TRBJ2-1; D might be TRBD2 (5 bases). V was pared by 1 base and J by 15 bases, with 10 bases between. Germline values: CDR1 SNHLY, CDR2 FYNNEI. The CDR3 is 11 residues long. The chain's CDR3 is CASSEGGILFF. The CDR3 region has the DNA TGTGCCAGCAGTGAAGGAGGGATCCTGTTCTTC.